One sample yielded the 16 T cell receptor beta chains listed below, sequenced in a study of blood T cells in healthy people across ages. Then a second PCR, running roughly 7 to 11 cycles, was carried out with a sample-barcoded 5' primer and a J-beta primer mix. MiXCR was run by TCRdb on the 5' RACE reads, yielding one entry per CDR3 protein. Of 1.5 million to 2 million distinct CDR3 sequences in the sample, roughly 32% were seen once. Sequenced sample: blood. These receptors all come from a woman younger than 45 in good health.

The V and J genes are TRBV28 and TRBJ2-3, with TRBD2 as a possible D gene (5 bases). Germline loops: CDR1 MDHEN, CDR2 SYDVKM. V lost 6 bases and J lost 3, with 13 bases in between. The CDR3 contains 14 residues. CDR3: CASSHETKTDTQYF. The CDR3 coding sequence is TGTGCCAGCAGCCACGAGACTAAAACAGATACGCAGTATTTT.

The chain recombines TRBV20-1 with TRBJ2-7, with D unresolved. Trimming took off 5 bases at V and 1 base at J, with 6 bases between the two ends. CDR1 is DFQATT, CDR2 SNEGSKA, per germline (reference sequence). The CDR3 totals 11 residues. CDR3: CSAYISYEQYF. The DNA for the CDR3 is TGCAGTGCTTACATATCCTACGAGCAGTACTTC.

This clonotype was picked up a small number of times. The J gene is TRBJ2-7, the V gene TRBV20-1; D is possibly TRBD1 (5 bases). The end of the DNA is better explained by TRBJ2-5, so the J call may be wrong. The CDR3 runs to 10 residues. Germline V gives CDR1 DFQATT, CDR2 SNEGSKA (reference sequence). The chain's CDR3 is CSANRETQYF. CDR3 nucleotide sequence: TGCAGTGCCAACAGGGAGACCCAGTACTTC.

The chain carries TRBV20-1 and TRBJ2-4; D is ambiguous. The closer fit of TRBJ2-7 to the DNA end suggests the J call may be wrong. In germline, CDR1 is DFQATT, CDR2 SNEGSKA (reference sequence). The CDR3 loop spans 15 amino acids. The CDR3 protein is CSATPSRGDFYEQYF. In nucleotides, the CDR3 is TGCAGTGCTACTCCTAGTCGCGGAGACTTTTACGAGCAGTACTTC.

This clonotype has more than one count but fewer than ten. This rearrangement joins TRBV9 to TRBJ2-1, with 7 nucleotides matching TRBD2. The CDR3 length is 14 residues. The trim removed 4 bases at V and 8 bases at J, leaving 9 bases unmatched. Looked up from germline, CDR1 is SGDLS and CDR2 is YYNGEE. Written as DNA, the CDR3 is TGTGCCAGCAGCCTAAGACCCCTAGCGGATGAGCAGTTCTTC. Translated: CASSLRPLADEQFF.

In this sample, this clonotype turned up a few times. CDR3 residues: CASSLLPPETQYF. For the CDR3, the DNA is TGTGCCAGCAGCTTACTGCCCCCAGAGACCCAGTACTTC. The genes are TRBV7-3 and TRBJ2-5; D remains unclear. The CDR3 covers 13 residues. The germline CDR1 and CDR2 sequences are SGHTA and FQGTGA. V lost 2 bases to trimming and J lost 4 bases, with 8 bases between them.

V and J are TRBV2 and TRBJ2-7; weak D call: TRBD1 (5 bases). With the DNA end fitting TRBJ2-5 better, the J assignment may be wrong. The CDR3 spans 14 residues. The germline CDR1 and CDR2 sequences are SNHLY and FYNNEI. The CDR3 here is CASSESKGPETQYF. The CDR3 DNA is TGTGCCAGCAGTGAGTCAAAGGGGCCTGAGACCCAGTACTTC.

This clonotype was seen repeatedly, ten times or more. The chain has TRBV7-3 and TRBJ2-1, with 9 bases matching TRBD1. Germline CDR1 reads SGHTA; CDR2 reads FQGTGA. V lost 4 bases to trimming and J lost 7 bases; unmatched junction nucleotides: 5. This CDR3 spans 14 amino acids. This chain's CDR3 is CASSYGTGLNEQFF. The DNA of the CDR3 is TGTGCCAGCAGCTACGGGACAGGGTTAAATGAGCAGTTCTTC.

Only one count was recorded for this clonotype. CDR3 residues: CASSYPRVGQETQYF. Here the CDR3 DNA reads TGTGCCAGCAGTTACCCCAGGGTTGGCCAAGAGACCCAGTACTTC. The rearrangement joins TRBV6-2 or TRBV6-3 to TRBJ2-4; D might be TRBD1 (5 bases). The last part of the DNA fits TRBJ2-5 better; the J call may be wrong. The CDR3 spans 15 residues. From germline, CDR1 is MNHEY and CDR2 SVGEGT.

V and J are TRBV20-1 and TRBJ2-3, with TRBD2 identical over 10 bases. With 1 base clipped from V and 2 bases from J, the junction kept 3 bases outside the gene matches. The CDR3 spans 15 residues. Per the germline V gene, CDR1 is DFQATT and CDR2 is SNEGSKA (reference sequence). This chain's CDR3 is CSARVLAGFTDTQYF. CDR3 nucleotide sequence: TGCAGTGCTAGAGTACTAGCGGGGTTCACAGATACGCAGTATTTT.

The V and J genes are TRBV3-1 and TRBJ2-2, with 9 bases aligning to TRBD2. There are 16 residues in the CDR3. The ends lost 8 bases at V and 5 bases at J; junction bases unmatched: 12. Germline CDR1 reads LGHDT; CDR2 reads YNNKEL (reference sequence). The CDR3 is CASGPLLAGGTGELFF. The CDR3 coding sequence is TGTGCCAGCGGGCCACTACTAGCGGGCGGGACCGGGGAGCTGTTTTTT.

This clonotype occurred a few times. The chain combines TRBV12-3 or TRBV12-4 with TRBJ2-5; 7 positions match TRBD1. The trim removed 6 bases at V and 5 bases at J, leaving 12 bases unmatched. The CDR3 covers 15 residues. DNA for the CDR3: TGTGCCAGCAGAGCAACCGGGACAGCCCTTGAGACCCAGTACTTC. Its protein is CASRATGTALETQYF.

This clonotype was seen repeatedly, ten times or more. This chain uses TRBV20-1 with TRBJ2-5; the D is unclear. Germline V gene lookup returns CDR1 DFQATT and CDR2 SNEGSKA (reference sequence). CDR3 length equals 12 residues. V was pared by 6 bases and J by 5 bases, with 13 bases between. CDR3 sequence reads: CSATLGKETQYF. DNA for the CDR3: TGCAGTGCCACCCTAGGGAAGGAGACCCAGTACTTC.

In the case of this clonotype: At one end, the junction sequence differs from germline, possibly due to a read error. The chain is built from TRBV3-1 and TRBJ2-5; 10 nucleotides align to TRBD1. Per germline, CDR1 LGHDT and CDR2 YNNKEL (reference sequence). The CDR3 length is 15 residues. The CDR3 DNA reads TGTGCCAGCGGCCAACTGGGACAGGGGAAAGAGACCCAGTACTTC. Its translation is CASGQLGQGKETQYF.

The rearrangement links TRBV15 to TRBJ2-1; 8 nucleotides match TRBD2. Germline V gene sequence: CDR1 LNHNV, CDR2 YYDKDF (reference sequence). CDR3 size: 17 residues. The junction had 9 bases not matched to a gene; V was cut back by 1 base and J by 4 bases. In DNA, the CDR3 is TGTGCCACCAGCAGAGTCAGGTACCCTAGCGGGTACAATGAGCAGTTCTTC. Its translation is CATSRVRYPSGYNEQFF.

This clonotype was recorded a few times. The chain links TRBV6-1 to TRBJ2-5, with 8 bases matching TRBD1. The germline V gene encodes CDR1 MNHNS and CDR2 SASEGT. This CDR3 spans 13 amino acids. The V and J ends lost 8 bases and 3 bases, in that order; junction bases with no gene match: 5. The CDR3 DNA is TGTGCCAGCGGCAGGGGGCTCAAAGAGACCCAGTACTTC. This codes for CASGRGLKETQYF.